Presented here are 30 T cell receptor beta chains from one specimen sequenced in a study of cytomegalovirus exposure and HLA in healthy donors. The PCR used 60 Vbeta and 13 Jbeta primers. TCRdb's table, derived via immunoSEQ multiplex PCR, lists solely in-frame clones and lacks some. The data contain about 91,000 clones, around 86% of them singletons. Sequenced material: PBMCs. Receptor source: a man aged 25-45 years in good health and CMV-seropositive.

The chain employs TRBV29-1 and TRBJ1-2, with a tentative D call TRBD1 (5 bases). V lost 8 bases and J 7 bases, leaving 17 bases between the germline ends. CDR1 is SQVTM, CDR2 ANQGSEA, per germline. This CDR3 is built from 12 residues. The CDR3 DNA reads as TGCAGCTCCGGAGGAGGGGCCGGTGGCTACACCTTC. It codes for CSSGGGAGGYTF.

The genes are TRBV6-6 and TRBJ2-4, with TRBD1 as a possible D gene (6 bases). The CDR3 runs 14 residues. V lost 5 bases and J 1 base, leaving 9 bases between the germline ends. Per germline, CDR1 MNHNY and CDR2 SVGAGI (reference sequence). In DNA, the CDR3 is TGTGCCAGCAGTCCCCAGGGGGCCAAAAACATTCAGTACTTC. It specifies CASSPQGAKNIQYF.

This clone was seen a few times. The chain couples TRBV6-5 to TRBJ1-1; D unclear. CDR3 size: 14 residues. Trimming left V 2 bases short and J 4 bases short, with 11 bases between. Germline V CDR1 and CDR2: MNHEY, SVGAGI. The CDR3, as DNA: TGTGCCAGCAGTTACCTCTCCAGTGGCACTGAAGCTTTCTTT. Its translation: CASSYLSSGTEAFF.

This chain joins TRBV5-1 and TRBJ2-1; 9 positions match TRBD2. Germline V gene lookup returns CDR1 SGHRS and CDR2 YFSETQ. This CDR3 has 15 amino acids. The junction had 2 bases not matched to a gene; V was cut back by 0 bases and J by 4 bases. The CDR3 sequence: CASSLEAGGYNEQFF. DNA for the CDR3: TGCGCCAGCAGCTTGGAAGCGGGAGGATACAATGAGCAGTTCTTC. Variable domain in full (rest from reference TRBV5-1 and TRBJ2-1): KAGVTQTPRYLIKTRGQQVTLSCSPISGHRSVSWYQQTPGQGLQFLFEYFSETQRNKGNFPGRFSGRQFSNSRSEMNVSTLELGDSALYLCASSLEAGGYNEQFFGPGTRLTVL.

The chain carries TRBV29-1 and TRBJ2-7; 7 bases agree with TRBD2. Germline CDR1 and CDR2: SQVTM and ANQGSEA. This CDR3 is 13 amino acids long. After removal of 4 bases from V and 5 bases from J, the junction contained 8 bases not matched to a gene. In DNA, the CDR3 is TGCAGCGTTGTTGTGGCGGGAGAGCACGAGCAGTACTTC. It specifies CSVVVAGEHEQYF.

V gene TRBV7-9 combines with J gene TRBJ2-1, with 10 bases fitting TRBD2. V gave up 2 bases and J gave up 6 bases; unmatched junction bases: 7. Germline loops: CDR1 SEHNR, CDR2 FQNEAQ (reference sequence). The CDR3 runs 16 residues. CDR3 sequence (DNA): TGTGCCAGCAGCTTAAGATCGAGCGGGAGGGCCAATGAGCAGTTCTTC. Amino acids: CASSLRSSGRANEQFF.

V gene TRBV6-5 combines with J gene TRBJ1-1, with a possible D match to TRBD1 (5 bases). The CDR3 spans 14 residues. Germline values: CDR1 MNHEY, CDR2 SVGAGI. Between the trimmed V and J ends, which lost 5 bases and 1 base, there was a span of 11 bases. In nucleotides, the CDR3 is TGTGCCAGCAGTCTCGGACATCCGAACACTGAAGCTTTCTTT. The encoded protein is CASSLGHPNTEAFF.

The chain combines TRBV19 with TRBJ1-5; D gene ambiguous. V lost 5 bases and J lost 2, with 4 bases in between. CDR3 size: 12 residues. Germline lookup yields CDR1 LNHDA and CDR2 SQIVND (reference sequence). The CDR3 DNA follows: TGTGCCAGTAGTCGGGGCAATCAGCCCCAGCATTTT. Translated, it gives CASSRGNQPQHF.

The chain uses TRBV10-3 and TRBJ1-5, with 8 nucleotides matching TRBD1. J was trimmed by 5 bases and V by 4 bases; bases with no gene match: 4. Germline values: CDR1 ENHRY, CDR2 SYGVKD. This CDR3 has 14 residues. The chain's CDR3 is CAISVDREDQPQHF. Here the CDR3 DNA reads TGTGCCATCAGTGTGGACAGGGAGGATCAGCCCCAGCATTTT.

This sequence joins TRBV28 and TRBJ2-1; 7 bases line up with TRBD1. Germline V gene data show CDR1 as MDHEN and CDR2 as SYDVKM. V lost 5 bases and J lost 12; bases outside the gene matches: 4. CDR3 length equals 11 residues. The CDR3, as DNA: TGTGCCAGCAGTCGCGCAGGGGGGCAGTTCTTC. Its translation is CASSRAGGQFF.

CDR3 sequence: CASSVHPYEQYF. CDR3 DNA: TGTGCCAGCAGTGTACATCCTTACGAGCAGTACTTC. V gene TRBV25-1 combines with J gene TRBJ2-7; D gene uncertain. The length of the CDR3 is 12 residues. The V end was cut by 4 bases, the J end by 4 bases, with 8 bases between. Germline CDR1 and CDR2: MGHDK and SYGVNS.

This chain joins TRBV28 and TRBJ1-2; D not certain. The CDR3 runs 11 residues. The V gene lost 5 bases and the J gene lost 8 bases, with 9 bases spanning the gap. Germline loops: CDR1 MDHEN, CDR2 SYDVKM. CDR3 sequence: CASSHLAGYTF. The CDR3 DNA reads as TGTGCCAGCAGTCACCTCGCGGGCTACACCTTC.

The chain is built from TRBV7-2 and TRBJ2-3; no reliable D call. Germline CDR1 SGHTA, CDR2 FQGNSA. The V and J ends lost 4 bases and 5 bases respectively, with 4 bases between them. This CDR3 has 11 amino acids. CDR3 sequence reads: CASSSVDTQYF. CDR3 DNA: TGTGCCAGCAGCTCGGTAGATACGCAGTATTTT.

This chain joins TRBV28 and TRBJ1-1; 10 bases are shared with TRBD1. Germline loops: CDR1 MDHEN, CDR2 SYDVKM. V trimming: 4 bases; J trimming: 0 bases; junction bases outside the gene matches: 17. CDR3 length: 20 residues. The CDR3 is CASSYPGQGPRSLMNTEAFF. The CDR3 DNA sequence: TGTGCCAGCAGTTACCCGGGACAGGGGCCTCGTTCACTTATGAACACTGAAGCTTTCTTT.

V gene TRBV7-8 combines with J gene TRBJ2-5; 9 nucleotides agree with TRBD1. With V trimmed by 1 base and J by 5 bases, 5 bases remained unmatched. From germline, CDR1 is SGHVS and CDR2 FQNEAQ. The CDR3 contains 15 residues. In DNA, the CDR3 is TGTGCCAGCAGCTTAGGGGACAGGGTTGTGGAGACCCAGTACTTC. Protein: CASSLGDRVVETQYF.

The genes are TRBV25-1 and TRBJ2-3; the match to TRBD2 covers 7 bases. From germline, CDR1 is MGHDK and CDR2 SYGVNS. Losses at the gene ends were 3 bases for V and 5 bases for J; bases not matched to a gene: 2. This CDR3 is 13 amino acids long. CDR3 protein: CASSEAGVDTQYF. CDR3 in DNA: TGTGCCAGCAGTGAGGCGGGAGTAGATACGCAGTATTTT. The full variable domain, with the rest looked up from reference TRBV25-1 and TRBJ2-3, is EADIYQTPRYLVIGTGKKITLECSQTMGHDKMYWYQQDPGMELHLIHYSYGVNSTEKGDLSSESTVSRIRTEHFPLTLESARPSHTSQYLCASSEAGVDTQYFGPGTRLTVL.

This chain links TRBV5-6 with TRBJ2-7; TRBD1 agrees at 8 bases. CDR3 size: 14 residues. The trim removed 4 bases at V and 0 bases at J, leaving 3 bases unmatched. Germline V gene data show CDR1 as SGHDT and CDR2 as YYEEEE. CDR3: CASSVDRDSYEQYF. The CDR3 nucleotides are TGTGCCAGCAGCGTGGACAGGGACTCCTACGAGCAGTACTTC. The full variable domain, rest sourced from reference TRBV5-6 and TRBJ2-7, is DAGVTQSPTHLIKTRGQQVTLRCSPKSGHDTVSWYQQALGQGPQFIFQYYEEEERQRGNFPDRFSGHQFPNYSSELNVNALLLGDSALYLCASSVDRDSYEQYFGPGTRLTVT.

CDR3 protein: CASKLRLAADTQYF. CDR3 sequence (DNA): TGTGCCAGCAAGCTGAGGCTAGCGGCAGATACGCAGTATTTT. The chain joins TRBV2 to TRBJ2-3; 7 bases map to TRBD2. V lost 7 bases, J lost 4 bases, and 8 bases stayed unmatched. The germline gives CDR1 SNHLY, CDR2 FYNNEI. This CDR3 spans 14 amino acids.

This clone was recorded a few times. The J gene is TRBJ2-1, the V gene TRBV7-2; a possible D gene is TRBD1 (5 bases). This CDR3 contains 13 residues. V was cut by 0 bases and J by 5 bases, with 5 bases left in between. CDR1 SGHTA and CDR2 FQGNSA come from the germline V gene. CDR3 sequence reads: CASSLARDNEQFF. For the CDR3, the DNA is TGTGCCAGCAGCTTAGCCAGGGACAATGAGCAGTTCTTC.

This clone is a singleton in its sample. As DNA, the CDR3 is TGTGCCAGCACCCAGGGACTAGCGGGAGGTTACACCGGGGAGCTGTTTTTT. It encodes CASTQGLAGGYTGELFF. The V gene is TRBV2, the J gene TRBJ2-2, with 15 bases identical to TRBD2. Germline lookup yields CDR1 SNHLY and CDR2 FYNNEI. V dropped 7 bases and J dropped 3; count of bases not matched to a gene: 6. The CDR3 extends over 17 amino acids. The full variable domain, rest sourced from reference TRBV2 and TRBJ2-2, is EPEVTQTPSHQVTQMGQEVILRCVPISNHLYFYWYRQILGQKVEFLVSFYNNEISEKSEIFDDQFSVERPDGSNFTLKIRSTKLEDSAMYFCASTQGLAGGYTGELFFGEGSRLTVL.

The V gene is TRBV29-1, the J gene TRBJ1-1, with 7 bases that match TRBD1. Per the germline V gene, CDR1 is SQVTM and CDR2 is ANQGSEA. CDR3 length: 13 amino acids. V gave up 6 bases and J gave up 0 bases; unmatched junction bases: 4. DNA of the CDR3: TGCAGCGTAAGAGGGGGCTTGAACACTGAAGCTTTCTTT. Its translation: CSVRGGLNTEAFF.

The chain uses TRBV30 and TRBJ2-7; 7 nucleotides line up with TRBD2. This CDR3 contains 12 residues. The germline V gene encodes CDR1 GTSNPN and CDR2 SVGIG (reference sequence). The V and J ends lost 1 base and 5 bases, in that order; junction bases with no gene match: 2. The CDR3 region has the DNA TGTGCCTGGAGTGAGGGAGGGGACGAGCAGTACTTC. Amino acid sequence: CAWSEGGDEQYF.

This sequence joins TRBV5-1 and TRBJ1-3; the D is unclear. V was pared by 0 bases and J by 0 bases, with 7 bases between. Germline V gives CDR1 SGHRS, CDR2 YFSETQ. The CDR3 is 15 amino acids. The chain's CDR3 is CASSLAGSSGNTIYF. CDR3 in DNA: TGCGCCAGCAGCTTGGCCGGGTCCTCTGGAAACACCATATATTTT.

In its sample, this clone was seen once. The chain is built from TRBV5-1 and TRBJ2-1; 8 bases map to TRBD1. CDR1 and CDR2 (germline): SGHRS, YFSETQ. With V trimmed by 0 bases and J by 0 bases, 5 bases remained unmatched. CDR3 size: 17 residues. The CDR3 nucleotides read TGCGCCAGCAGCTTGGGGTCAGGGGGCTACTCCTACAATGAGCAGTTCTTC. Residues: CASSLGSGGYSYNEQFF.

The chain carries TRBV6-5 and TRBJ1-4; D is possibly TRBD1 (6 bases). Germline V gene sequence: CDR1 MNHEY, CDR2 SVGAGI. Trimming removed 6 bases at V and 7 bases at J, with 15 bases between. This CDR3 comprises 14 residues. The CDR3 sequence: CASRTDSGSEKLFF. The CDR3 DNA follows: TGTGCCAGCAGGACGGACAGCGGGAGTGAAAAACTGTTTTTT.

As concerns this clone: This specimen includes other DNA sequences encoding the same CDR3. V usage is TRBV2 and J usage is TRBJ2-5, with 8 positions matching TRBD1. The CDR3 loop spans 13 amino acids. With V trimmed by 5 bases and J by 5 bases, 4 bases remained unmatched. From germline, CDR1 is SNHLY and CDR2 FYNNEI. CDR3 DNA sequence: TGTGCCAGCAGTCAGGGGGCCGGTGAGACCCAGTACTTC. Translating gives CASSQGAGETQYF.

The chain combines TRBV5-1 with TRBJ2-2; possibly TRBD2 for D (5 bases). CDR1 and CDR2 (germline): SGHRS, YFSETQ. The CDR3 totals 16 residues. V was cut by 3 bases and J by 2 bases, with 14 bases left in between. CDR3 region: CASSYLGGLNTGELFF. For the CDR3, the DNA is TGCGCCAGCAGCTACCTTGGCGGACTTAACACCGGGGAGCTGTTTTTT. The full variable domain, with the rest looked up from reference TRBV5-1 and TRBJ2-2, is KAGVTQTPRYLIKTRGQQVTLSCSPISGHRSVSWYQQTPGQGLQFLFEYFSETQRNKGNFPGRFSGRQFSNSRSEMNVSTLELGDSALYLCASSYLGGLNTGELFFGEGSRLTVL.

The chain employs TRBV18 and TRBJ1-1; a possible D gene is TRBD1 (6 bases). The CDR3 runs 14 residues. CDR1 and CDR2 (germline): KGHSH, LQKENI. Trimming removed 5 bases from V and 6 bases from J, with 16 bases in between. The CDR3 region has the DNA TGTGCCAGCTCAGGAGGGGGGGTGGCCCCTGAAGCTTTCTTT. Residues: CASSGGGVAPEAFF. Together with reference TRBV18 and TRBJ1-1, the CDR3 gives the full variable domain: NAGVMQNPRHLVRRRGQEARLRCSPMKGHSHVYWYRQLPEEGLKFMVYLQKENIIDESGMPKERFSAEFPKEGPSILRIQQVVRGDSAAYFCASSGGGVAPEAFFGQGTRLTVV.

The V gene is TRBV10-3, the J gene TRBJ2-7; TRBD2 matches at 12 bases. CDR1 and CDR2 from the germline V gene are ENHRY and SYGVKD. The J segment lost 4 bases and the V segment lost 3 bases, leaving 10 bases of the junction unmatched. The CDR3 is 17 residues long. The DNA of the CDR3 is TGTGCCATCAGTGAAGCCCTCTCTAGCGGGAGGGGATACGAGCAGTACTTC. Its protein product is CAISEALSSGRGYEQYF.

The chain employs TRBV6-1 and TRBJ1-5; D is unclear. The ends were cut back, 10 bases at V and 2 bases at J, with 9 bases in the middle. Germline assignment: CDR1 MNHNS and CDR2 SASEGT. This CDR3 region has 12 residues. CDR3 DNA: TGTGCCACCTCCCCCCGCAATCAGCCCCAGCATTTT. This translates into CATSPRNQPQHF.